This T cell receptor beta chain stems from a study of somatic mutations in cytotoxic T cells in rheumatoid arthritis. Study findings and constraints: Clonality of CD8+ cells rose with age in rheumatoid arthritis patients but not healthy controls. There was no significant difference in CD8+ T-cell clonality between rheumatoid arthritis patients and age-matched healthy controls.

This clone was found a few times. Its antigen is still unknown. TCRdb's copy holds only in-frame clones and misses some; the assay was immunoSEQ multiplex PCR. Among 13,000 or so clones listed, around 76% were seen once. The sample comprised CD8+ T cells sorted from blood. The TCR comes from an adult with rheumatoid arthritis.

CDR3 sequence reads: CASSLKLANEQFF. CDR3 sequence (DNA): TGTGCCAGCAGCTTAAAACTGGCCAATGAGCAGTTCTTC. V and J are TRBV13 and TRBJ2-1; D gene ambiguous. The CDR3 has 13 residues. V lost 2 bases and J 6 bases, leaving 8 bases between the germline ends. Germline V lookup: CDR1 PRHDT, CDR2 FYEKMQ (reference sequence). The full variable domain, in which reference TRBV13 and TRBJ2-1 provide the parts outside the CDR3, is AAGVIQSPRHLIKEKRETATLKCYPIPRHDTVYWYQQGPGQDPQFLISFYEKMQSDKGSIPDRFSAQQFSDYHSELNMSSLELGDSALYFCASSLKLANEQFFGPGTRLTVL.